This entry lists 32 T cell receptor beta chains sequenced from one sample in a study of blood T cells in healthy people across ages. Together with a sample-barcoded 5' primer, a J-beta primer mix was included in a second PCR lasting about 7 to 12 cycles. TCRdb called the 5' RACE reads again in MiXCR, with one record for every CDR3 protein. The sample has about 1.6 million distinct CDR3 sequences, around 36% seen once; the top ten hold about 10%. Material: blood. The receptors here all came from a woman aged 30 to 39 in good health.

As to this clonotype: At one end the junction does not follow the germline gene, possibly because of a read error. V and J are TRBV15 and TRBJ2-1; 8 bases are shared with TRBD2. The CDR3 contains 14 residues. Germline CDR1 is LNHNV and CDR2 is YYDKDF (reference sequence). CDR3 in amino acids: CATTPGLEYNKQFF. The CDR3 coding sequence is TGTGCCACCACCCCGGGACTAGAATACAATAAGCAGTTCTTC.

Of note for this clonotype: One junction end disagrees with the germline gene, perhaps due to a read error. V gene TRBV7-3 combines with J gene TRBJ2-5; 7 bases are shared with TRBD2. The CDR3 runs 13 residues. Germline lookup yields CDR1 SGHTA and CDR2 FQGTGA. This chain's CDR3 is CASSLVGGETRYF. CDR3 sequence (DNA): TGTGCCAGCAGCTTGGTGGGGGGGGAGACCCGGTACTTC. Full variable domain (remainder filled in from reference TRBV7-3 and TRBJ2-5): GAGVSQTPSNKVTEKGKYVELRCDPISGHTALYWYRQSLGQGPEFLIYFQGTGAADDSGLPNDRFFAVRPEGSVSTLKIQRTERGDSAVYLCASSLVGGETRYFGPGTRLLVL.

The chain recombines TRBV7-6 with TRBJ1-6, with TRBD1 as a possible D gene (6 bases). V lost 1 base, J lost 8 bases, and 12 bases lay in between. Germline CDR1 is SGHVS and CDR2 is FNYEAQ. The CDR3 totals 15 residues. CDR3 in DNA: TGTGCCAGCAGCTTAGGTGGGGGCGCGGATTCACCCCTCCACTTT. Amino acid sequence: CASSLGGGADSPLHF.

The chain is built from TRBV29-1 and TRBJ1-5; the match to TRBD1 covers 7 bases. The ends lost 6 bases at V and 5 bases at J; junction bases unmatched: 1. Germline V lookup: CDR1 SQVTM, CDR2 ANQGSEA. The CDR3 covers 11 residues. Written as DNA, the CDR3 is TGCAGCGTGGGGACAGATCAGCCCCAGCATTTT. Its protein product is CSVGTDQPQHF.

V usage is TRBV4-1 and J usage is TRBJ1-5; tentatively, D is TRBD1 (5 bases). The CDR3 is made up of 15 amino acids. Trimming stripped 0 bases from V and 7 bases from J, with 13 bases between. Germline V CDR1 and CDR2: MGHRA, YSYEKL. CDR3 loop: CASSQDWRGGQPQHF. In DNA, the CDR3 is TGCGCCAGCAGCCAAGATTGGAGGGGCGGGCAGCCCCAGCATTTT.

This clonotype appeared a few times. The CDR3, as DNA: TGTGCCTGGAGGAGGGGGACAGGTTCCAGTATTTATGGCTACACCTTC. This gives the protein CAWRRGTGSSIYGYTF. The rearrangement joins TRBV30 to TRBJ1-2; TRBD1 agrees at 8 bases. V lost 3 bases to trimming and J lost 5 bases; unmatched junction nucleotides: 14. The CDR3 is 16 amino acids. Germline CDR1 and CDR2: GTSNPN and SVGIG (reference sequence). Filled out from reference TRBV30 and TRBJ1-2, the complete variable domain reads SQTIHQWPATLVQPVGSPLSLECTVEGTSNPNLYWYRQAAGRGLQLLFYSVGIGQISSEVPQNLSASRPQDRQFILSSKKLLLSDSGFYLCAWRRGTGSSIYGYTFGSGTRLTVV.

The V and J genes are TRBV6-1 and TRBJ1-5; D is perhaps TRBD1 (6 bases). The CDR3 totals 14 residues. CDR1 MNHNS and CDR2 SASEGT come from the germline V gene. CDR3 sequence reads: CGSQGQDDNQPQHF. The CDR3 DNA follows: TGTGGATCTCAGGGGCAGGATGACAATCAGCCCCAGCATTTT.

This chain links TRBV7-2 with TRBJ2-5, with D perhaps TRBD2 (6 bases). Germline CDR1 is SGHTA and CDR2 is FQGNSA. This CDR3 comprises 15 residues. V lost 1 base, J lost 5 bases, and 14 bases lay in between. CDR3 amino acids: CASSLGGTGDETQYF. CDR3 DNA sequence: TGTGCCAGCAGCTTAGGAGGGACTGGAGATGAGACCCAGTACTTC.

The chain employs TRBV10-3 and TRBJ2-4, with TRBD1 as a possible D gene (5 bases). The better agreement between TRBJ2-5 and the DNA end casts doubt on the J call. The CDR3 extends over 15 amino acids. CDR1 is ENHRY, CDR2 SYGVKD, per germline. CDR3 residues: CAISESAGPWGTQYF. CDR3 in DNA: TGTGCCATCAGTGAGTCCGCAGGGCCTTGGGGGACCCAGTACTTC.

The chain joins TRBV9 to TRBJ1-1; D not certain. Germline CDR1 is SGDLS and CDR2 is YYNGEE. Trimming took 2 bases from V and 1 from J, leaving 6 bases between them. CDR3 length: 13 amino acids. Written as DNA, the CDR3 is TGTGCCAGCAGCGTTGACAAGAACACTGAAGCTTTCTTT. Translation: CASSVDKNTEAFF.

This clonotype was observed a handful of times. The chain has TRBV20-1 and TRBJ2-3; D might be TRBD2 (5 bases). V dropped 6 bases and J dropped 3 bases, with 13 bases sitting between them. The CDR3 extends over 13 amino acids. In germline, CDR1 is DFQATT, CDR2 SNEGSKA (reference sequence). CDR3 DNA sequence: TGCAGTGCCCTAGCTAGTCAGACAGATACGCAGTATTTT. Translation: CSALASQTDTQYF.

The chain combines TRBV20-1 with TRBJ2-7; 8 bases align to TRBD1. The V segment lost 4 bases and the J segment 1 base; nucleotides outside the gene matches: 6. CDR3 length equals 14 residues. CDR1 is DFQATT, CDR2 SNEGSKA, per germline (reference sequence). This CDR3 is CSATDRVKSYEQYF. CDR3 DNA: TGCAGTGCTACGGACAGGGTAAAGTCCTACGAGCAGTACTTC.

In the case of this clonotype: An end of the junction does not agree with germline; a read error may underlie this. The chain links TRBV7-9 to TRBJ2-1; the D gene is possibly TRBD1 (5 bases). The germline gives CDR1 SEHNR, CDR2 FQNEAQ (reference sequence). The CDR3 is 12 residues long. The CDR3 DNA follows: TGTGACAGCAGCTTATTCATACAAGGGGAGTTCTTC. Amino acid sequence: CDSSLFIQGEFF.

The chain carries TRBV15 and TRBJ1-2; no firm D call. Trimming removed 0 bases at V and 6 bases at J, with 11 bases between. The CDR3 runs 14 residues. In germline, CDR1 is LNHNV, CDR2 YYDKDF (reference sequence). Here the CDR3 DNA reads TGTGCCACCAGCAGAGATAGGAGTGGGAATGGCTACACCTTC. It yields the protein CATSRDRSGNGYTF. Full variable domain (outside the CDR3, taken from reference TRBV15 and TRBJ1-2): DAMVIQNPRYQVTQFGKPVTLSCSQTLNHNVMYWYQQKSSQAPKLLFHYYDKDFNNEADTPDNFQSRRPNTSFCFLDIRSPGLGDTAMYLCATSRDRSGNGYTFGSGTRLTVV.

The rearrangement uses TRBV9 and TRBJ2-7; no clear D gene. Trimming cost V 0 bases and J 6 bases, with 10 bases left between them. Per the germline V gene, CDR1 is SGDLS and CDR2 is YYNGEE. This CDR3 contains 13 residues. The CDR3: CASSVVDNGEQYF. The CDR3 DNA sequence: TGTGCCAGCAGCGTAGTTGACAACGGCGAGCAGTACTTC.

This clonotype was counted a few times. The chain has TRBV7-9 and TRBJ2-3; D tentatively reads TRBD1 or TRBD2 (6 bases each). This CDR3 has 15 amino acids. Germline-derived CDR1 and CDR2 are SEHNR and FQNEAQ (reference sequence). The germline V and J ends were trimmed by 4 bases and 4 bases, with 15 bases remaining between them. CDR3: CASSSTWGAADTQYF. The CDR3 DNA follows: TGTGCCAGCAGCTCAACCTGGGGGGCGGCAGATACGCAGTATTTT.

This clonotype has a handful of counts. The V gene is TRBV7-2, the J gene TRBJ2-7; D unclear. Germline-derived CDR1 and CDR2 are SGHTA and FQGNSA. The CDR3 extends over 15 amino acids. V gave up 3 bases and J gave up 0 bases, with 12 bases separating them. This chain's CDR3 is CASSFTSDLSYEQYF. Here the CDR3 DNA reads TGTGCCAGCAGCTTTACTTCCGATCTCTCCTACGAGCAGTACTTC.

This chain joins TRBV20-1 and TRBJ2-7; D might be TRBD1 or TRBD2, each matching 6 bases. The ends were cut back, 0 bases at V and 7 bases at J, with 22 bases in the middle. CDR1 DFQATT and CDR2 SNEGSKA come from the germline V gene (reference sequence). The CDR3 spans 16 residues. CDR3 loop: CSARDPRGIVGGEQYF. In DNA, the CDR3 is TGCAGTGCTAGAGATCCGAGGGGGATAGTGGGAGGAGAGCAGTACTTC.

The chain carries TRBV29-1 and TRBJ1-2; tentative D call: TRBD1 (5 bases). The germline V gene has CDR1 SQVTM and CDR2 ANQGSEA. The CDR3 is 13 amino acids. V was clipped by 6 bases and J by 3 bases, with 14 bases between them. The CDR3, as DNA: TGCAGCGTGGGCCTGGGGGGGGACTATGGCTACACCTTC. Translation: CSVGLGGDYGYTF.

This clonotype has only a few counts. The J gene is TRBJ2-3, the V gene TRBV5-1; D gene unclear. CDR3 length: 15 residues. Trimming pared 4 bases from V and 3 bases from J, leaving 15 bases between. Germline V gives CDR1 SGHRS, CDR2 YFSETQ. In DNA, the CDR3 is TGCGCCAGCAGCCTTCCGCGGTCCGAGACAGATACGCAGTATTTT. As protein: CASSLPRSETDTQYF.

Notes on this clonotype: A much larger clone is a single base away; this may be a read error. The rearrangement joins TRBV10-3 to TRBJ2-6; 8 nucleotides match TRBD2. The CDR3 runs to 15 residues. The V gene's germline CDR1 is ENHRY and CDR2 SYGVKD. The CDR3 is CASQPGGPGASVLTF. The CDR3 DNA reads as TGTGCCTCCCAACCGGGGGGGCCTGGGGCCAGCGTCCTGACTTTC.

A few counts support this clonotype. The chain is built from TRBV7-9 and TRBJ2-7; the D is unclear. This CDR3 spans 17 amino acids. Germline values: CDR1 SEHNR, CDR2 FQNEAQ (reference sequence). Trimming left V 0 bases short and J 1 base short, with 16 bases between. DNA of the CDR3: TGTGCCAGCAGCTTAGCGCGATCGGACCTGGCTTCCTACGAGCAGTACTTC. This gives the protein CASSLARSDLASYEQYF.

V and J are TRBV9 and TRBJ2-1, with 7 bases that match TRBD1. The germline V gene has CDR1 SGDLS and CDR2 YYNGEE. The CDR3 has 14 residues. Trimming at V came to 3 bases and at J to 6 bases, leaving 6 bases not matched to a gene. The CDR3 is CASSARTGFNEQFF. For the CDR3, the DNA is TGTGCCAGCAGCGCCCGGACAGGTTTCAATGAGCAGTTCTTC.

The rearrangement joins TRBV7-9 to TRBJ1-2; 7 positions match TRBD1. CDR1 is SEHNR and CDR2 is FQNEAQ in the germline V gene (reference sequence). The length of the CDR3 is 17 residues. Unmatched junction bases numbered 19, after V lost 8 bases and J lost 4 bases. CDR3 loop: CASPGTGDSPLGYGYTF. In DNA form, the CDR3 reads TGTGCCAGCCCAGGAACAGGGGACAGCCCCCTTGGCTATGGCTACACCTTC.

V and J are TRBV28 and TRBJ2-1, with 13 bases aligning to TRBD2. This CDR3 is 16 amino acids long. The junction had 11 bases not matched to a gene; V was cut back by 5 bases and J by 10 bases. CDR1 is MDHEN and CDR2 is SYDVKM in the germline V gene. As DNA, the CDR3 is TGTGCCAGCAGTCCCCTACTAGCGGGAGGGTGGAAGGAGCAGTTCTTC. This codes for CASSPLLAGGWKEQFF.

In its sample, this clonotype was seen a few times. The chain carries TRBV18 and TRBJ2-7, with 8 bases fitting TRBD1. Germline CDR1 is KGHSH and CDR2 is LQKENI. Trimming at V came to 6 bases and at J to 6 bases, leaving 4 bases not matched to a gene. CDR3 length equals 12 residues. The CDR3 here is CASSDDRGEQYF. CDR3 DNA sequence: TGTGCCAGCTCGGACGACAGGGGCGAGCAGTACTTC.

With regard to this clonotype: One end of the junction fails to match germline, which may point to a read error. V usage is TRBV7-9 and J usage is TRBJ2-1, with D possibly TRBD2 on 7 matching bases. The CDR3 loop spans 16 amino acids. Germline lookup yields CDR1 SEHNR and CDR2 FQNEAQ (reference sequence). CDR3 coding DNA: TGTGCCGGCAGCTTAGGGGGACTACCGAAAAACAATGAGCAGTTCTTC. Encoded protein: CAGSLGGLPKNNEQFF.

The chain uses TRBV7-9 and TRBJ1-4; D gene unclear. The CDR3 runs 14 residues. Germline V gene sequence: CDR1 SEHNR, CDR2 FQNEAQ (reference sequence). The V gene lost 1 base and the J gene lost 8 bases, with 11 bases spanning the gap. The DNA for the CDR3 is TGTGCCAGCAGCTTAGGCATTGGAGGGGAAAAACTGTTTTTT. Translation: CASSLGIGGEKLFF.

This clonotype was counted a few times. The chain combines TRBV20-1 with TRBJ2-1; 10 bases map to TRBD2. V shed 3 bases, J shed 0 bases, and the junction held 2 bases outside the gene matches. The CDR3 is 15 residues long. Looked up from germline, CDR1 is DFQATT and CDR2 is SNEGSKA (reference sequence). CDR3 bases: TGCAGTGCTAGGGGACTAGCGATCTCCTACAATGAGCAGTTCTTC. It codes for CSARGLAISYNEQFF.

The chain carries TRBV9 and TRBJ1-5, with 8 bases lining up with TRBD1. Trimming cost V 3 bases and J 0 bases; bases outside gene matches: 2. Germline V gene sequence: CDR1 SGDLS, CDR2 YYNGEE. This CDR3 has 15 residues. CDR3 sequence reads: CASSEGQDSNQPQHF. In nucleotides, the CDR3 is TGTGCCAGCAGCGAGGGACAGGATAGCAATCAGCCCCAGCATTTT.

This clonotype has more than one count but fewer than ten. The chain joins TRBV5-6 to TRBJ2-7; D is possibly TRBD2 (5 bases). The CDR3 contains 14 residues. V was pared by 1 base and J by 7 bases, with 15 bases between. Per the germline V gene, CDR1 is SGHDT and CDR2 is YYEEEE. CDR3 sequence (DNA): TGTGCCAGCAGCTTGCGACACGGGAATAGGGAGCAGTACTTC. It encodes CASSLRHGNREQYF. Drawing the rest from reference TRBV5-6 and TRBJ2-7, the complete variable domain is DAGVTQSPTHLIKTRGQQVTLRCSPKSGHDTVSWYQQALGQGPQFIFQYYEEEERQRGNFPDRFSGHQFPNYSSELNVNALLLGDSALYLCASSLRHGNREQYFGPGTRLTVT.

This clonotype was seen only a few times. The chain joins TRBV6-1 to TRBJ2-1, with 12 positions matching TRBD2. The CDR3 is made up of 12 amino acids. The V segment lost 5 bases and the J segment 15 bases; nucleotides outside the gene matches: 5. The V gene's germline CDR1 is MNHNS and CDR2 SASEGT. CDR3: CASSLAGGGRFF. The CDR3 DNA is TGTGCCAGCAGTCTAGCGGGGGGGGGGCGGTTCTTC.